The clone carrying this T cell receptor (beta chain) was picked up many times. The antigen is undetermined. Authors of the study amplified TCR beta CDR3 regions from RNA transcripts. The HTBI set primed first-round TCR CDR3 RT-PCR. Via MiXCR, TCRdb re-called the multiplex PCR reads, giving one row per CDR3 protein. The repertoire holds under 750,000 distinct CDR3 sequences, with roughly a sixth as singletons. Diagnoses were made from clinical symptoms, serum measures (thyroxine and TRAb), thyroid ultrasound and orbital computed tomography. The sample is drawn from a study of T cells in Graves' hyperthyroidism and ophthalmopathy. The CDR3 loop spans 14 amino acids. From germline, CDR1 is LGHDT and CDR2 YNNKEL (reference sequence). With 7 bases removed from V and 2 bases from J, the gap between germline ends came to 14 bases. Findings and caveats of the study: A model using 13 V-J features told ophthalmopathy apart from stable hyperthyroidism.

This TCR was sampled from a woman in her fifties or sixties with Graves' hyperthyroidism that later progressed to Graves' ophthalmopathy. Sample: blood. This chain uses TRBV3-1 with TRBJ2-5; maybe TRBD1 (6 bases). This CDR3 is CASTTVDSQETQYF. The CDR3 DNA is TGTGCCAGCACCACAGTGGACAGTCAAGAGACCCAGTACTTC.